These 10 T cell receptor beta chains came from one sample sequenced in a study of blood T cell repertoires in COVID-19. Profiling relied on immunoSEQ multiplex PCR, and the TCRdb table lists in-frame clones only, not all of them. The sample lists around 200,000 clones; around nine tenths were seen once. Sequencing was carried out using peripheral blood. The source of these receptors is a man between 60 and 70 years old who had recovered from COVID-19.

This rearrangement joins TRBV27 to TRBJ2-5; possibly TRBD2 for D (5 bases). Per germline, CDR1 MNHEY and CDR2 SMNVEV (reference sequence). V was trimmed by 6 bases and J by 5 bases, leaving 19 bases between them. This CDR3 has 15 amino acids. For the CDR3, the DNA is TGTGCCAGCAGCACCAGAGTAGGAGGAGGCGAGACCCAGTACTTC. The encoded protein is CASSTRVGGGETQYF.

The chain combines TRBV7-3 with TRBJ1-5, with D unclear. This CDR3 contains 14 residues. The germline V and J ends were trimmed by 2 bases and 7 bases, with 12 bases remaining between them. Germline loops: CDR1 SGHTA, CDR2 FQGTGA. In DNA form, the CDR3 reads TGTGCCAGCAGCTTATTTGGAGGGTACCAGCCCCAGCATTTT. Protein: CASSLFGGYQPQHF.

This clone has just one count. The chain uses TRBV9 and TRBJ2-7; weak D call: TRBD2 (6 bases). CDR1 is SGDLS, CDR2 YYNGEE, per germline. V gave up 3 bases and J gave up 0 bases, with 13 bases separating them. This CDR3 is built from 15 residues. CDR3 nucleotides: TGTGCCAGCAGCGCCAGGGACTCAAGCTCCTACGAGCAGTACTTC. Protein: CASSARDSSSYEQYF. The full variable domain, with the rest looked up from reference TRBV9 and TRBJ2-7, is DSGVTQTPKHLITATGQRVTLRCSPRSGDLSVYWYQQSLDQGLQFLIQYYNGEERAKGNILERFSAQQFPDLHSELNLSSLELGDSALYFCASSARDSSSYEQYFGPGTRLTVT.

V gene TRBV12-3 or TRBV12-4 combines with J gene TRBJ1-2, with D perhaps matching TRBD1 (5 bases). The CDR3 has 12 residues. The ends were cut back, 0 bases at V and 11 bases at J, with 10 bases in the middle. CDR3: CASSLALTDYTF. The CDR3 DNA follows: TGTGCCAGCAGTTTAGCCCTGACAGATTACACCTTC.

The gene calls are TRBV27 and TRBJ2-7, with D possibly TRBD1 on 5 matching bases. CDR1 and CDR2 (germline): MNHEY, SMNVEV (reference sequence). This CDR3 has 15 residues. Trimming removed 5 bases from V and 2 bases from J, with 16 bases in between. CDR3 nucleotides: TGTGCCAGCAGTCCACTTACAGGTTTAGCCTACGAGCAGTACTTC. It is translated as CASSPLTGLAYEQYF.

The V gene is TRBV19, the J gene TRBJ2-5, with D maybe TRBD1 (5 bases). V was pared by 5 bases and J by 5 bases, with 18 bases between. The CDR3 consists of 15 residues. CDR1 is LNHDA and CDR2 is SQIVND in the germline V gene (reference sequence). The CDR3 nucleotides read TGTGCCAGTAGTCCAAACCTACCAGGGCAGGAGACCCAGTACTTC. Translated: CASSPNLPGQETQYF.

This rearrangement joins TRBV10-3 to TRBJ2-2, with TRBD2 matching over 7 bases. Looked up from germline, CDR1 is ENHRY and CDR2 is SYGVKD. This CDR3 region has 15 residues. The trim removed 2 bases at V and 1 base at J, leaving 1 base unmatched. The DNA for the CDR3 is TGTGCCATCAGTGAGGGACTAGGGAACACCGGGGAGCTGTTTTTT. Its translation: CAISEGLGNTGELFF.

V usage is TRBV27 and J usage is TRBJ2-7; the D is unclear. Deletions cut 0 bases from V and 2 bases from J, with 8 bases between. The CDR3 runs 14 residues. Looked up from germline, CDR1 is MNHEY and CDR2 is SMNVEV (reference sequence). This chain's CDR3 is CASSLSFQTYEQYF. CDR3 nucleotides: TGTGCCAGCAGTTTATCGTTCCAGACCTACGAGCAGTACTTC.

The chain is built from TRBV5-8 and TRBJ2-7; maybe TRBD2 (6 bases). V was cut by 4 bases and J by 6 bases, with 17 bases left in between. The CDR3 extends over 14 amino acids. Germline values: CDR1 SGHTS, CDR2 YDEGEE. In DNA form, the CDR3 reads TGTGCCAGCAGCCTCCTAGCGCAAGCGGGCGAGCAGTACTTC. Its protein product is CASSLLAQAGEQYF.

The chain links TRBV2 to TRBJ2-7; weak D call: TRBD2 (6 bases). The CDR3 extends over 14 amino acids. Trimming took 8 bases from V and 4 from J, leaving 18 bases between them. Looked up from germline, CDR1 is SNHLY and CDR2 is FYNNEI. The CDR3 is CASGPPGRSYEQYF. CDR3 in DNA: TGTGCCAGCGGCCCGCCAGGGAGGTCTTACGAGCAGTACTTC.